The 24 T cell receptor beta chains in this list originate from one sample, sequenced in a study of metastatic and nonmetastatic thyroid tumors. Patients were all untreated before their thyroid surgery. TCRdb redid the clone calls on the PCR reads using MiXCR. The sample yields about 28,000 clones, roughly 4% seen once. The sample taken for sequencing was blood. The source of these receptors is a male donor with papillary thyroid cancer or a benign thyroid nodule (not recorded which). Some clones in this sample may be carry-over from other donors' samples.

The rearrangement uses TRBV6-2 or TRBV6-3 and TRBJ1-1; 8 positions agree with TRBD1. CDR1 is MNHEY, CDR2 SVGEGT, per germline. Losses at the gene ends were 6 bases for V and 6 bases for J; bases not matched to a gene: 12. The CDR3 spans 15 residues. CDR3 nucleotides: TGTGCCAGCAGGACCGGACAGGGAATGAGTTCTGAAGCTTTCTTT. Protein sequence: CASRTGQGMSSEAFF.

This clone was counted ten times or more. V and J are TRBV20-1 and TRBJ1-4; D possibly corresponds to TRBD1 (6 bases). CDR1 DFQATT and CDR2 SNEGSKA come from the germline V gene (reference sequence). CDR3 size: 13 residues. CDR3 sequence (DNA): TGCGGTGGGGGCGGAACAACTAATGAAAAACTGTTTTTT. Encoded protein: CGGGGTTNEKLFF.

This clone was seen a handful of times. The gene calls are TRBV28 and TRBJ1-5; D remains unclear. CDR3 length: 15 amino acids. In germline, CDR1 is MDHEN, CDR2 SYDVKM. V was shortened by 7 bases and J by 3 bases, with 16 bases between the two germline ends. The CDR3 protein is CASTHRVVINQPQHF. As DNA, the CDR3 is TGTGCCAGCACTCATCGAGTAGTTATCAATCAGCCCCAGCATTTT.

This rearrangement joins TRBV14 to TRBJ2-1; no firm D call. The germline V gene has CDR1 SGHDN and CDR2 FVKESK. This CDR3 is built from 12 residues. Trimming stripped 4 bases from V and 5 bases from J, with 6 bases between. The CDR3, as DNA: TGTGCCAGCAGCCTTACCCACAATGAGCAGTTCTTC. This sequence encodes CASSLTHNEQFF.

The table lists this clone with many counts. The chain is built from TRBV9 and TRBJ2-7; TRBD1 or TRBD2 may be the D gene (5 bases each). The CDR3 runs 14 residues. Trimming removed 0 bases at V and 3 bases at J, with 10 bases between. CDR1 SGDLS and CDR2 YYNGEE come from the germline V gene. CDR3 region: CASSVGGSGYEQYF. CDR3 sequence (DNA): TGTGCCAGCAGCGTAGGGGGGAGTGGCTACGAGCAGTACTTC.

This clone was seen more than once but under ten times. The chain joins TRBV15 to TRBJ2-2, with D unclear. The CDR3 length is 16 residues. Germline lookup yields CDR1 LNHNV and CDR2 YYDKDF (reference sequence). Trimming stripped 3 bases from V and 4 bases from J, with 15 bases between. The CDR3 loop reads CATSSPTPIATGELFF. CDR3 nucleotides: TGTGCCACCAGCAGCCCGACTCCTATAGCCACCGGGGAGCTGTTTTTT.

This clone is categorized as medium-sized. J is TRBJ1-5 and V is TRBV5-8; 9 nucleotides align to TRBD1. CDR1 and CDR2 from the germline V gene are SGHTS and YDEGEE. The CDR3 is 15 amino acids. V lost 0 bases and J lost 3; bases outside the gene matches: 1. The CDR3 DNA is TGTGCCAGCAGCTTGGGACAGGGGGTCAATCAGCCCCAGCATTTT. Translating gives CASSLGQGVNQPQHF.

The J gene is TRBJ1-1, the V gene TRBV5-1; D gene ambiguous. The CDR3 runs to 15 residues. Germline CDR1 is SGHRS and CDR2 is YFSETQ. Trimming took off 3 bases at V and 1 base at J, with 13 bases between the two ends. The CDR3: CASSSADPGNTEAFF. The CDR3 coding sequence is TGCGCCAGCAGCTCCGCAGATCCAGGGAACACTGAAGCTTTCTTT.

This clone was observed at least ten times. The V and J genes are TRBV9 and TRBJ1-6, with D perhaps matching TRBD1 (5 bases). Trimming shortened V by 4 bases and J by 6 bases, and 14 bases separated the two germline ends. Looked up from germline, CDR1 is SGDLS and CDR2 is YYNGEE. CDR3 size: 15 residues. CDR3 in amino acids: CASSYGGLSNSPLHF. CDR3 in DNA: TGTGCCAGCAGCTACGGGGGATTGTCTAATTCACCCCTCCACTTT.

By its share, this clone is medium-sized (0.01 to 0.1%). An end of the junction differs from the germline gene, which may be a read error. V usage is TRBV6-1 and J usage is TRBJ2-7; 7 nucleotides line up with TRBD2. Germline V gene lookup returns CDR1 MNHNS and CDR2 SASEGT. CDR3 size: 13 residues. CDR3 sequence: CASREAGFGEQYF. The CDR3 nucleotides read TGTGCCAGCAGAGAAGCGGGATTTGGAGAGCAGTACTTC.

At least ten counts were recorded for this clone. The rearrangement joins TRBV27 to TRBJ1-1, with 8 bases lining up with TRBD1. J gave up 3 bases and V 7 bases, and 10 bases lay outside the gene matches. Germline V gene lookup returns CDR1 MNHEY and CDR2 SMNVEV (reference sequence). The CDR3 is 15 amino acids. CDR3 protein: CASTGGSEGYTEAFF. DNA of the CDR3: TGTGCCAGCACAGGGGGCTCAGAAGGGTACACTGAAGCTTTCTTT.

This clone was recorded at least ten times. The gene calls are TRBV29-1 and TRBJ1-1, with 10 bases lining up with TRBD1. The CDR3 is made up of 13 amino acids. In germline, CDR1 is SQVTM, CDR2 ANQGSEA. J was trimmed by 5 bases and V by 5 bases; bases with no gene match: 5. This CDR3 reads CSVPGTGETEAFF. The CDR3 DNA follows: TGCAGCGTTCCAGGGACAGGGGAGACTGAAGCTTTCTTT.

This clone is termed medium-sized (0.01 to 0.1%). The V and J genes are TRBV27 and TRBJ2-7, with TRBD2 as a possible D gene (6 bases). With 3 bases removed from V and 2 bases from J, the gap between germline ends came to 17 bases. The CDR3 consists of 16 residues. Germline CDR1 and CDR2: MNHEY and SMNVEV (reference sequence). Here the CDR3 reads CASSFAKTRWAYEQYF. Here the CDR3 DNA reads TGTGCCAGCAGTTTCGCTAAGACTAGATGGGCCTACGAGCAGTACTTC.

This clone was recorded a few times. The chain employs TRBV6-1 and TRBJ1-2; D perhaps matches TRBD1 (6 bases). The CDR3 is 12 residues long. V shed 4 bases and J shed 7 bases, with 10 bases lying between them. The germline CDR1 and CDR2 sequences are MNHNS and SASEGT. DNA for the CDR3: TGTGCCAGCAGTGCAGGGGCGGGTGGCTACACCTTC. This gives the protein CASSAGAGGYTF.

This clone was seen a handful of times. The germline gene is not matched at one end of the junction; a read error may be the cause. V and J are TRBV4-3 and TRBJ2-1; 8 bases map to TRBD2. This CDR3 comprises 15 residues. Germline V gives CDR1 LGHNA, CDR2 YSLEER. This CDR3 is CANSQGTSGYNEQFF. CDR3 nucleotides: TGCGCCAACAGCCAGGGTACTAGCGGCTACAATGAGCAGTTCTTC.

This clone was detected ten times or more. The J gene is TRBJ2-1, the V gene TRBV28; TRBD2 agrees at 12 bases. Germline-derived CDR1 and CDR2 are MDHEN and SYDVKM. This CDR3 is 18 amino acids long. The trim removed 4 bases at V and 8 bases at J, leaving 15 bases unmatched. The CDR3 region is CASSSPRLAGEPRHEQFF. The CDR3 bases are TGTGCCAGCAGTTCCCCCCGACTAGCGGGAGAACCACGTCATGAGCAGTTCTTC.

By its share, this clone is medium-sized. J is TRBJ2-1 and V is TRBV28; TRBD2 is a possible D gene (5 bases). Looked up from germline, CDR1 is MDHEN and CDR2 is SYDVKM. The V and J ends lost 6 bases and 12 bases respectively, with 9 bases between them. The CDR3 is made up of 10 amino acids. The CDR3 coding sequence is TGTGCCAGCAGCGGGGAACGGCAGTTCTTC. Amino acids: CASSGERQFF.

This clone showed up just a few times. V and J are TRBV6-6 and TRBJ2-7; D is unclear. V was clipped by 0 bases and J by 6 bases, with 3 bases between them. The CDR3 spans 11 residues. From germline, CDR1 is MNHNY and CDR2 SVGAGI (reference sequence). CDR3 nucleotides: TGTGCCAGCAGTTACTCGGGCGAGCAGTACTTC. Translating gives CASSYSGEQYF.

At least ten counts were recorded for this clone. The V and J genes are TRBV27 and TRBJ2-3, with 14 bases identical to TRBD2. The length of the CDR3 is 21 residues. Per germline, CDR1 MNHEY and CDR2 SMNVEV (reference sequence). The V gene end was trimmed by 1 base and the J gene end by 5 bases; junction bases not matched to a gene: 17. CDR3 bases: TGTGCCAGCAGTTTATGGTCTGGGACTAGCGGGAGAAAAGGGGGGCAAGATACGCAGTATTTT. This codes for CASSLWSGTSGRKGGQDTQYF.

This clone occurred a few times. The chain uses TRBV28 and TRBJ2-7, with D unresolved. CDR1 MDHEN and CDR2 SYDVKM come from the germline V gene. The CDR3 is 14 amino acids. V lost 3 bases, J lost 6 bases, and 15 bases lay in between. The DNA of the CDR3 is TGTGCCAGCAGTTTTGGCGCAGACGTGCGCGAGCAGTACTTC. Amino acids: CASSFGADVREQYF.

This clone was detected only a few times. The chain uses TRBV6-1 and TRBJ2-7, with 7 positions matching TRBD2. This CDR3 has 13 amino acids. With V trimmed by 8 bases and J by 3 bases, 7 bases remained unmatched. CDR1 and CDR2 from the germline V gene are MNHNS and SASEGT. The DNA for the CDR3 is TGTGCCAGCCAACCGGGGAGGGGCTACGAGCAGTACTTC. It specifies CASQPGRGYEQYF.

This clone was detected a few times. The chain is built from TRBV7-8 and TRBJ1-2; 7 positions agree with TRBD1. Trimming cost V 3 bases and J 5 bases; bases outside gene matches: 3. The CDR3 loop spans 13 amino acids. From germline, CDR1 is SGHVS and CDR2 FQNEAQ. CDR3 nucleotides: TGTGCCAGCAGCTTCGACAGGGTTTATGGCTACACCTTC. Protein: CASSFDRVYGYTF.

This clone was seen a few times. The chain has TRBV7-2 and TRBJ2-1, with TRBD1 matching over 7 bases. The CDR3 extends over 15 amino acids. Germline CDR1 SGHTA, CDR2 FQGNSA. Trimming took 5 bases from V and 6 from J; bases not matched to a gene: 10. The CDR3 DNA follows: TGTGCCAGCAGCACCATCGACAGGGTGGCCAATGAGCAGTTCTTC. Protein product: CASSTIDRVANEQFF.

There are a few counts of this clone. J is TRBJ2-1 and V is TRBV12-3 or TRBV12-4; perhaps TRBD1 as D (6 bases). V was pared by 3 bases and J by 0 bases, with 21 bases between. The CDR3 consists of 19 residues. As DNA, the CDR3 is TGTGCCAGCAGTTTTTCGGGACACAGCTGGGGAAGCTCCTACAATGAGCAGTTCTTC. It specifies CASSFSGHSWGSSYNEQFF.